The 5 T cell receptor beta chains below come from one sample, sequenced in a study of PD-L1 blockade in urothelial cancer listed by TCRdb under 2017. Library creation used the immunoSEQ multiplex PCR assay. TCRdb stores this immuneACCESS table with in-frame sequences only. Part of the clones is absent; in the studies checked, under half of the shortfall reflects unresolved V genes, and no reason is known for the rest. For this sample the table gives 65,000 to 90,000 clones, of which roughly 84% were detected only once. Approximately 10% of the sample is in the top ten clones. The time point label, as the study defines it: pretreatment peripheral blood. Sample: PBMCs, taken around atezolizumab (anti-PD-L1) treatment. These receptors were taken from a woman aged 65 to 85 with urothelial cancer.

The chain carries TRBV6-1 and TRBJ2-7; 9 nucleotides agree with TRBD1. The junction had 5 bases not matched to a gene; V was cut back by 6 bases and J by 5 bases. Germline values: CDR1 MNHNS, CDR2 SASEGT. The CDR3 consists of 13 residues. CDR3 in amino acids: CASRRQGENEQYF. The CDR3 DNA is TGTGCCAGCAGAAGACAGGGGGAGAACGAGCAGTACTTC.

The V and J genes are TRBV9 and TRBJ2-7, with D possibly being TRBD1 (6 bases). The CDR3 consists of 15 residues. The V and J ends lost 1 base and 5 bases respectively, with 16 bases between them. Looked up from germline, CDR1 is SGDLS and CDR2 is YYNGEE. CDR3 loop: CASSVLAGVADEQYF. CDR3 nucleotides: TGTGCCAGCAGCGTATTAGCAGGGGTTGCCGACGAGCAGTACTTC.

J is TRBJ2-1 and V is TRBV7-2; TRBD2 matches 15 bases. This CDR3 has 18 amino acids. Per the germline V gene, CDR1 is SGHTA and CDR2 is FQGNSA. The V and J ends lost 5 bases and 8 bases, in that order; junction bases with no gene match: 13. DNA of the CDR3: TGTGCCAGCAGCCCCACTGGACTAGCGGGAGGGTGGGGGGATGAGCAGTTCTTC. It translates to CASSPTGLAGGWGDEQFF.

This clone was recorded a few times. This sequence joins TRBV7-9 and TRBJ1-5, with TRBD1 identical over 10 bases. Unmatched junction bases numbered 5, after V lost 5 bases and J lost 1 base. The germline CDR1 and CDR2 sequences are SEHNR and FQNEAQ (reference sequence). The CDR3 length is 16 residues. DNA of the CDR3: TGTGCCAGCAGCCCAGGGACAGGGGAGAGCAATCAGCCCCAGCATTTT. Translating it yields CASSPGTGESNQPQHF.

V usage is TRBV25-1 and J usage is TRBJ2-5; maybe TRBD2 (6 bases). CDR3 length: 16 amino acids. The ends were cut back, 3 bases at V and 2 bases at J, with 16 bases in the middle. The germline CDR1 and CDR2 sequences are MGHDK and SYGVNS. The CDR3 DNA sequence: TGTGCCAGCAGTGATTCCAGGCGGGGAGCTCAAGAGACCCAGTACTTC. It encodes CASSDSRRGAQETQYF.